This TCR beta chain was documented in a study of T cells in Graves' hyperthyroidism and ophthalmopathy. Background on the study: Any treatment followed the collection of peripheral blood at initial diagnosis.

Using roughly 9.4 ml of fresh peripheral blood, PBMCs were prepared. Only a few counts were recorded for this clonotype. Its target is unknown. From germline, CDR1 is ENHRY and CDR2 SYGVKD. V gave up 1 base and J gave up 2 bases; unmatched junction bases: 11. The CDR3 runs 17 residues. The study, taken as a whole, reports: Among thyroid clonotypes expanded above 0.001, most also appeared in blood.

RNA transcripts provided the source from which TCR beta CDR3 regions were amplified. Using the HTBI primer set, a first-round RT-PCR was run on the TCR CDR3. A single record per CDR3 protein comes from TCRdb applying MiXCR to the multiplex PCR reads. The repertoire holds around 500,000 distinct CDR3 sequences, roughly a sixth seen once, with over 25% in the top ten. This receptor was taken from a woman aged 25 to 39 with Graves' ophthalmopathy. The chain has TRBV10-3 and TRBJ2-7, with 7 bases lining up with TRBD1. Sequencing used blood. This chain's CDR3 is CAISEFQGVAIAYEQYF. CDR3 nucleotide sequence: TGTGCCATCAGTGAGTTTCAGGGGGTGGCCATAGCCTACGAGCAGTACTTC.